This TCR beta chain is from a study of Ad26.COV2.S vaccination and SARS-CoV-2 variants. Overall study results and limits: People who got the vaccine or the placebo had similar non-spike TCR breadth. Analyses of TCR breadth and depth may have underestimated total T cell responses. Reports say spike-specific CD8+ and CD4+ T cell responses covered substantial breadth after vaccination.

Comments on this clone: Its matching antigen is unknown.

Sequencing was performed with immunoSEQ multiplex PCR; in TCRdb, only in-frame clones are kept and a portion is missing. The table shows 180,000 or so clones, with 87% occurring only once. The clonotype originates from a human donor who had recovered from COVID-19. The sample in question was peripheral blood, obtained after recovery from COVID-19.

The CDR3 here is CASSRKGGYEQYF. Written as DNA, the CDR3 is TGTGCCAGCAGCCGCAAAGGGGGGTACGAGCAGTACTTC. V and J are TRBV3-1 (or the pseudogene TRBV3-2) and TRBJ2-7, with D possibly called TRBD1 or TRBD2 (6 bases each). Germline assignment: CDR1 LGHDT and CDR2 YNNKEL (reference sequence). The CDR3 covers 13 residues. The germline V and J ends were trimmed by 4 bases and 4 bases, with 11 bases remaining between them.